The 9 T cell receptor beta chains reported below all come from one sample, sequenced in a study of identical twins (dated by TCRdb to 2016 to 2018). The library relied on 5' RACE. Reads for this sample came from an Illumina HiSeq 2000. Starting from the raw public reads, TCRdb applied fastp trimming at Q25, assembled clones with MiXCR and retained in-frame beta chains. Merged by CDR3 protein, the rows form single entries marked with the most common genes and DNA. Within this sample are approximately 1.8 million distinct CDR3 sequences, with more than 30% of them counted one time only. The ten largest clones take up about 0.3% of the sample. The sample was cord blood. These receptors all stem from a newborn girl in good health.

The gene calls are TRBV2 and TRBJ2-7; 10 positions agree with TRBD2. The J call may not be correct, given that the DNA end is closer to TRBJ2-5. The CDR3 length is 16 residues. Germline V gene sequence: CDR1 SNHLY, CDR2 FYNNEI. The DNA of the CDR3 is TGTGCCAGCAGTGAATTGCGGACTAGCGGCCAAGAGACCCAGTACTTC. Translation: CASSELRTSGQETQYF.

The rearrangement uses TRBV14 and TRBJ2-7; 7 nucleotides agree with TRBD1. Germline loops: CDR1 SGHDN, CDR2 FVKESK. This CDR3 is built from 15 residues. Trimming removed 7 bases from V and 2 bases from J; junction bases left unmatched: 11. The CDR3 reads CASNPTGSLAYEQYF. CDR3 DNA: TGTGCCAGCAACCCGACAGGGTCGTTAGCCTACGAGCAGTACTTC.

This clonotype was recorded a few times. The chain joins TRBV29-1 to TRBJ1-2, with 10 bases that match TRBD1. The germline V gene has CDR1 SQVTM and CDR2 ANQGSEA. This CDR3 is built from 15 residues. V dropped 2 bases and J dropped 8; count of bases not matched to a gene: 11. The CDR3 here is CSVEKLRDRGGGYTF. CDR3 DNA sequence: TGCAGCGTTGAAAAGCTGAGGGACAGGGGAGGCGGCTACACCTTC.

This clonotype was detected a few times. The chain combines TRBV11-2 with TRBJ1-1; TRBD1 aligns across 7 bases. Germline CDR1 SGHAT, CDR2 FQNNGV. The CDR3 extends over 18 amino acids. V lost 2 bases to trimming and J lost 4 bases; unmatched junction nucleotides: 16. This chain's CDR3 is CASSLFRVTAQGRTEAFF. CDR3 in DNA: TGTGCCAGCAGCTTATTTCGTGTTACTGCACAGGGGCGCACTGAAGCTTTCTTT.

The chain employs TRBV2 and TRBJ1-6, with 7 bases that match TRBD1. Germline-derived CDR1 and CDR2 are SNHLY and FYNNEI. Trimming at V came to 6 bases and at J to 8 bases, leaving 4 bases not matched to a gene. CDR3 length: 13 amino acids. For the CDR3, the DNA is TGTGCCAGCAGGTCCAGGGGGGATTCACCCCTCCACTTT. Its translation: CASRSRGDSPLHF.

This clonotype was observed at least ten times. The chain combines TRBV6-6 with TRBJ2-1; D might be TRBD2 (5 bases). Between the trimmed V and J ends, which lost 8 bases and 9 bases, there was a span of 11 bases. The CDR3 sequence is 11 residues long. The germline gives CDR1 MNHNY, CDR2 SVGAGI (reference sequence). CDR3 protein: CASSRTGEQFF. CDR3 nucleotides: TGTGCCAGCTCCAGGACTGGTGAGCAGTTCTTC.

Points on this clonotype: One end of the junction fails to match germline, which may point to a read error. The chain carries TRBV24-1 and TRBJ2-3, with D perhaps TRBD1 or TRBD2 (7 bases each). Germline values: CDR1 KGHDR, CDR2 SFDVKD. This CDR3 has 13 residues. This chain's CDR3 is CATSDSGTDSQYF. CDR3 DNA sequence: TGTGCCACCAGTGATAGCGGGACAGATTCGCAGTATTTT.

This chain links TRBV2 with TRBJ1-5; 8 nucleotides align to TRBD1. The CDR3 contains 16 residues. Germline V gives CDR1 SNHLY, CDR2 FYNNEI. V gave up 6 bases and J gave up 4 bases; unmatched junction bases: 11. This CDR3 reads CASRPGGGLLNQPQHF. CDR3 nucleotides: TGTGCCAGCAGGCCAGGGGGCGGCCTACTTAATCAGCCCCAGCATTTT.

The rearrangement joins TRBV4-1 to TRBJ2-4; 8 bases match TRBD1. Losses at the gene ends were 0 bases for V and 0 bases for J; bases not matched to a gene: 16. Looked up from germline, CDR1 is MGHRA and CDR2 is YSYEKL. This CDR3 region has 21 residues. The CDR3 region has the DNA TGCGCCAGCAGCCAAGATGTAGGACCGGGACAGGTTCGTCAAGCCAAAAACATTCAGTACTTC. Protein: CASSQDVGPGQVRQAKNIQYF.